A single T cell receptor beta chain is shown here with its context. Its antigen is currently unknown. The data stem from a study of T-cell reconstitution after alpha-beta-depleted transplantation in children. The study's findings and limits: After transplant, high TCRbeta diversity at day 60 in some patients arose from surviving recipient T cells and thymic progenitors.

Unique molecular identifiers featured in how the TCRbeta library was prepared. TCRdb called the PCR reads again in MiXCR, with one record for every CDR3 protein. The table lists approximately 500,000 distinct CDR3 sequences, 8% to 11% of them singletons, with roughly 2.1% in the top ten. This clonotype was sampled from a child aged 2 to 10 with inherited bone marrow failure, due to receive a stem cell transplant. This material consisted of PBMCs, taken before TCRalphabeta/CD19-depleted stem cell transplant.

The CDR3 sequence: CASSGTYELGNTEAFF. CDR3 nucleotide sequence: TGTGCCAGCAGTGGGACCTACGAACTAGGGAACACTGAAGCTTTCTTT. The V and J genes are TRBV6-1 and TRBJ1-1; D unclear. Germline CDR1 and CDR2: MNHNS and SASEGT. Between the trimmed V and J ends, which lost 4 bases and 1 base, there was a span of 16 bases. The CDR3 totals 16 residues.